The 32 T cell receptor beta chains below all came from one sample that was sequenced in a study of blood T cell repertoires in COVID-19. Profiling relied on immunoSEQ multiplex PCR, and the TCRdb table lists in-frame clones only, not all of them. Of about 180,000 clones listed, approximately 87% were seen once; the top ten hold 15% to 20%. The sample was peripheral blood. These receptors all stem from a person between 65 and 79 years old with COVID-19, enrolled during active disease.

The chain couples TRBV5-1 to TRBJ2-7, with 8 positions matching TRBD1. V lost 1 base to trimming and J lost 6 bases; unmatched junction nucleotides: 9. CDR3 size: 15 residues. CDR1 and CDR2 (germline): SGHRS, YFSETQ. CDR3 in amino acids: CASSLNVDRGSEQYF. In nucleotides, the CDR3 is TGCGCCAGCAGCTTGAACGTCGACAGGGGTTCCGAGCAGTACTTC. Using reference TRBV5-1 and TRBJ2-7 for the parts outside the CDR3, the full variable domain is KAGVTQTPRYLIKTRGQQVTLSCSPISGHRSVSWYQQTPGQGLQFLFEYFSETQRNKGNFPGRFSGRQFSNSRSEMNVSTLELGDSALYLCASSLNVDRGSEQYFGPGTRLTVT.

The chain uses TRBV5-1 and TRBJ2-1, with D possibly being TRBD1 (5 bases). CDR1 is SGHRS and CDR2 is YFSETQ in the germline V gene. CDR3 length: 16 amino acids. Trimming removed 1 base from V and 3 bases from J, with 14 bases in between. The CDR3 spells CASSLSADRSYNEQFF. CDR3 nucleotide sequence: TGCGCCAGCAGCTTGTCCGCCGACAGAAGCTACAATGAGCAGTTCTTC.

V is TRBV28 and J is TRBJ1-4; 8 positions match TRBD1. The CDR3 has 18 amino acids. V trimming: 3 bases; J trimming: 6 bases; junction bases outside the gene matches: 15. CDR1 and CDR2 from the germline V gene are MDHEN and SYDVKM. CDR3 sequence: CASSFSMTGVYYDEKLFF. The CDR3 coding sequence is TGTGCCAGCAGTTTCAGTATGACAGGGGTATATTATGATGAAAAACTGTTTTTT.

V is TRBV5-8 and J is TRBJ1-5; 7 nucleotides line up with TRBD1. This CDR3 comprises 14 residues. Unmatched junction bases numbered 7, after V lost 6 bases and J lost 4 bases. In germline, CDR1 is SGHTS, CDR2 YDEGEE. The DNA for the CDR3 is TGTGCCAGCAACGCGGACAGGAGTAATCAGCCCCAGCATTTT. Residues: CASNADRSNQPQHF.

The rearrangement uses TRBV6-1 and TRBJ1-2, with D perhaps matching TRBD1 (5 bases). Germline V gene lookup returns CDR1 MNHNS and CDR2 SASEGT. There are 15 residues in the CDR3. Between the trimmed V and J ends, which lost 3 bases and 8 bases, there was a span of 19 bases. The CDR3 nucleotides are TGTGCCAGCAGTGACGGTGGGGGGAGGGTCCGGGGCTACACCTTC. Its protein is CASSDGGGRVRGYTF.

This sequence joins TRBV28 and TRBJ1-5, with unresolved D. The CDR3 has 14 amino acids. V gave up 6 bases and J gave up 0 bases, with 9 bases separating them. CDR1 and CDR2 from the germline V gene are MDHEN and SYDVKM. The CDR3 protein is CASSPGASNQPQHF. The CDR3 DNA is TGTGCCAGCAGCCCGGGAGCTAGCAATCAGCCCCAGCATTTT.

CDR3 region: CATSRDPGTANSPLHF. Written as DNA, the CDR3 is TGTGCCACCAGCAGAGATCCCGGGACAGCTAATTCACCCCTCCACTTT. The chain carries TRBV15 and TRBJ1-6; the match to TRBD1 covers 7 bases. Germline CDR1 LNHNV, CDR2 YYDKDF (reference sequence). Trimming removed 0 bases from V and 6 bases from J; junction bases left unmatched: 5. CDR3 length: 16 amino acids.

The CDR3 coding sequence is TGTGCCAGCAGCCAAGGGGTGGGCCCTGGCACTGAAGCTTTCTTT. This sequence encodes CASSQGVGPGTEAFF. The V gene is TRBV3-1 (or the pseudogene TRBV3-2), the J gene TRBJ1-1; D is undetermined. V lost 1 base, J lost 4 bases, and 13 bases lay in between. The CDR3 spans 15 residues. The germline V gene encodes CDR1 LGHDT and CDR2 YNNKEL (reference sequence).

The sample holds one count of this clone. The V gene is TRBV14, the J gene TRBJ2-7; a weak D match, TRBD1 (7 bases). CDR1 is SGHDN and CDR2 is FVKESK in the germline V gene. This CDR3 comprises 15 residues. With 0 bases removed from V and 9 bases from J, the gap between germline ends came to 18 bases. The DNA of the CDR3 is TGTGCCAGCAGCCAAGATTTAAGGACAGGAGGGGCGCAGTACTTC. Translating it yields CASSQDLRTGGAQYF.

This clone was detected once. The chain carries TRBV18 and TRBJ2-1; D perhaps matches TRBD2 (5 bases). The germline gives CDR1 KGHSH, CDR2 LQKENI. This CDR3 is built from 16 residues. With 0 bases removed from V and 1 base from J, the gap between germline ends came to 10 bases. The CDR3 reads CASSPPERPSYNEQFF. DNA for the CDR3: TGTGCCAGCTCACCACCAGAGCGGCCTTCCTACAATGAGCAGTTCTTC.

The chain has TRBV6-5 and TRBJ1-6; the D is unclear. Looked up from germline, CDR1 is MNHEY and CDR2 is SVGAGI. This CDR3 comprises 15 residues. V dropped 5 bases and J dropped 10 bases, with 18 bases sitting between them. CDR3 nucleotide sequence: TGTGCCAGCAGTACACGGACTTCGGGAGACTCACCCCTCCACTTT. Translating gives CASSTRTSGDSPLHF.

V is TRBV25-1 and J is TRBJ1-2; D gene unclear. There are 12 residues in the CDR3. Germline CDR1 is MGHDK and CDR2 is SYGVNS. The ends were cut back, 6 bases at V and 4 bases at J, with 9 bases in the middle. The CDR3: CASSTGFYGYTF. The CDR3 nucleotides are TGTGCCAGCAGCACGGGATTCTATGGCTACACCTTC.

This clone appeared a few times. The chain carries TRBV28 and TRBJ1-5; 7 bases match TRBD1. V lost 6 bases and J lost 2; bases outside the gene matches: 4. Germline V gene data show CDR1 as MDHEN and CDR2 as SYDVKM. The CDR3 has 14 residues. The CDR3, as DNA: TGTGCCAGCAGCTCAACAGGGGGCAATCAGCCCCAGCATTTT. Its protein is CASSSTGGNQPQHF.

V gene TRBV28 combines with J gene TRBJ1-2; D not certain. From germline, CDR1 is MDHEN and CDR2 SYDVKM. The length of the CDR3 is 13 residues. V was cut by 3 bases and J by 8 bases, with 13 bases left in between. The CDR3 loop reads CASSFSNLQGYTF. CDR3 nucleotides: TGTGCCAGCAGTTTTTCGAACCTACAGGGCTACACCTTC.

This clone was seen only once. V gene TRBV9 combines with J gene TRBJ2-3; D is unclear. Between the trimmed V and J ends, which lost 4 bases and 2 bases, there was a span of 14 bases. Germline CDR1 and CDR2: SGDLS and YYNGEE. This CDR3 spans 15 amino acids. The CDR3 nucleotides are TGTGCCAGCAGCATACAAGGCGGAGCCACAGATACGCAGTATTTT. This gives the protein CASSIQGGATDTQYF.

The rearrangement joins TRBV7-9 to TRBJ2-5, with 7 positions matching TRBD1. V lost 2 bases and J lost 1; bases outside the gene matches: 4. Germline V gene data show CDR1 as SEHNR and CDR2 as FQNEAQ (reference sequence). The CDR3 is made up of 15 amino acids. Written as DNA, the CDR3 is TGTGCCAGCAGCTTACGCAGGGGGAGCCAAGAGACCCAGTACTTC. It codes for CASSLRRGSQETQYF.

V is TRBV3-1 (or the pseudogene TRBV3-2) and J is TRBJ2-7; D might be TRBD2 (5 bases). The germline V gene encodes CDR1 LGHDT and CDR2 YNNKEL (reference sequence). The CDR3 loop spans 14 amino acids. Trimming left V 1 base short and J 0 bases short, with 7 bases between. CDR3 region: CASSQAGISYEQYF. For the CDR3, the DNA is TGTGCCAGCAGCCAAGCCGGGATCTCCTACGAGCAGTACTTC.

Of note for this clone: Germline and junction disagree at one end, which may indicate a read error. The V gene is TRBV28, the J gene TRBJ1-5, with D tentatively TRBD1 (5 bases). Germline CDR1 reads MDHEN; CDR2 reads SYDVKM. The CDR3 sequence is 12 residues long. CDR3 amino acids: CASRQGNPPQHF. CDR3 DNA sequence: TGTGCCAGCAGGCAGGGCAATCCGCCCCAGCATTTT.

The rearrangement joins TRBV14 to TRBJ2-2, with D uncertain. This CDR3 has 14 residues. Germline CDR1 reads SGHDN; CDR2 reads FVKESK. V dropped 4 bases and J dropped 0 bases, with 6 bases sitting between them. For the CDR3, the DNA is TGTGCCAGCAGCCTAACAGCGAACACCGGGGAGCTGTTTTTT. This encodes CASSLTANTGELFF.

This chain joins TRBV19 and TRBJ2-3; 8 nucleotides line up with TRBD2. With 2 bases clipped from V and 4 bases from J, the junction kept 5 bases outside the gene matches. Germline CDR1 reads LNHDA; CDR2 reads SQIVND (reference sequence). There are 15 residues in the CDR3. The CDR3: CASSISPAGADTQYF. The CDR3, as DNA: TGTGCCAGTAGTATAAGCCCAGCGGGAGCAGATACGCAGTATTTT.

This chain connects TRBV28 to TRBJ2-7, with 9 bases aligning to TRBD1. CDR3 length: 14 residues. Trimming at V came to 3 bases and at J to 1 base, leaving 1 base not matched to a gene. The germline V gene has CDR1 MDHEN and CDR2 SYDVKM. The CDR3 DNA is TGTGCCAGCAGTTTCGGGACAGGGTCCTACGAGCAGTACTTC. This gives the protein CASSFGTGSYEQYF.

The genes are TRBV13 and TRBJ2-3; 7 positions match TRBD1. Trimming removed 4 bases from V and 1 base from J; junction bases left unmatched: 8. The CDR3 runs 16 residues. The germline gives CDR1 PRHDT, CDR2 FYEKMQ (reference sequence). The CDR3 region is CASSSNRGAGTDTQYF. The CDR3 nucleotides are TGTGCCAGCAGCTCAAACAGGGGCGCCGGCACAGATACGCAGTATTTT. Together with reference TRBV13 and TRBJ2-3, the CDR3 gives the full variable domain: AAGVIQSPRHLIKEKRETATLKCYPIPRHDTVYWYQQGPGQDPQFLISFYEKMQSDKGSIPDRFSAQQFSDYHSELNMSSLELGDSALYFCASSSNRGAGTDTQYFGPGTRLTVL.

The rearrangement links TRBV6-1 to TRBJ2-2; 8 nucleotides match TRBD2. The CDR3 is 18 residues long. Germline lookup yields CDR1 MNHNS and CDR2 SASEGT. The V segment lost 3 bases and the J segment 4 bases; nucleotides outside the gene matches: 13. CDR3 DNA: TGTGCCAGCAGTGACGCGTTTTCGGGGGGGCGAAGCACCGGGGAGCTGTTTTTT. Translation: CASSDAFSGGRSTGELFF.

V gene TRBV28 combines with J gene TRBJ2-7; the match to TRBD2 covers 11 bases. Germline V CDR1 and CDR2: MDHEN, SYDVKM. J lost 6 bases, V lost 1 base, and 2 bases had no gene match. The CDR3 covers 14 residues. This chain's CDR3 is CASSLSGTSGEQYF. CDR3 coding DNA: TGTGCCAGCAGTTTATCCGGGACTAGCGGCGAGCAGTACTTC.

The chain has TRBV27 and TRBJ1-3, with 8 positions matching TRBD1. Germline CDR1 is MNHEY and CDR2 is SMNVEV (reference sequence). This CDR3 is 15 amino acids long. The V and J ends lost 2 bases and 1 base, in that order; junction bases with no gene match: 1. This chain's CDR3 is CASSLTGGSGNTIYF. CDR3 DNA sequence: TGTGCCAGCAGTTTAACAGGGGGTTCTGGAAACACCATATATTTT.

The rearrangement uses TRBV3-1 (or the pseudogene TRBV3-2) and TRBJ2-2; 10 bases match TRBD2. The CDR3 contains 20 residues. Germline trimming cut 0 bases from V and 1 base from J; bases unmatched to any gene: 11. CDR1 and CDR2 from the germline V gene are LGHDT and YNNKEL (reference sequence). In nucleotides, the CDR3 is TGTGCCAGCAGCCAAGAAACGCCTAGCGGGAGTCTTAAGAACACCGGGGAGCTGTTTTTT. Encoded protein: CASSQETPSGSLKNTGELFF.

The J gene is TRBJ1-1, the V gene TRBV3-1 (or the pseudogene TRBV3-2), with D tentatively TRBD1 (6 bases). V was clipped by 8 bases and J by 6 bases, with 16 bases between them. Per the germline V gene, CDR1 is LGHDT and CDR2 is YNNKEL (reference sequence). The CDR3 is made up of 13 amino acids. Here the CDR3 reads CASRPDRFSEAFF. CDR3 coding DNA: TGTGCCAGCCGCCCAGACAGGTTCTCTGAAGCTTTCTTT.

The chain recombines TRBV27 with TRBJ1-5; tentatively, D is TRBD1 (6 bases). CDR1 is MNHEY, CDR2 SMNVEV, per germline (reference sequence). The CDR3 is 15 residues long. Deletions cut 4 bases from V and 1 base from J, with 11 bases between. The CDR3 sequence: CASSSSQGSNQPQHF. For the CDR3, the DNA is TGTGCCAGCAGTTCGAGTCAGGGGAGCAATCAGCCCCAGCATTTT.

CDR3 DNA: TGTGCCAGCAGCTTCAGTACAGATACGCAGTATTTT. Its protein product is CASSFSTDTQYF. V usage is TRBV7-2 and J usage is TRBJ2-3; D ambiguous. CDR3 size: 12 residues. The germline V gene has CDR1 SGHTA and CDR2 FQGNSA. V was pared by 3 bases and J by 3 bases, with 4 bases between.

The chain couples TRBV20-1 to TRBJ2-1; TRBD1 agrees at 7 bases. CDR1 is DFQATT and CDR2 is SNEGSKA in the germline V gene (reference sequence). The CDR3 has 14 residues. V lost 3 bases, J lost 6 bases, and 8 bases stayed unmatched. The CDR3 is CSASRADRVNEQFF. In DNA, the CDR3 is TGCAGTGCTAGTAGAGCTGACAGGGTCAATGAGCAGTTCTTC.

V gene TRBV12-3 or TRBV12-4 combines with J gene TRBJ1-1; D is unresolved. V lost 6 bases and J 1 base, leaving 6 bases between the germline ends. The CDR3 length is 12 residues. The CDR3 coding sequence is TGTGCCAGCAGCCAGTGGAACACTGAAGCTTTCTTT. Amino acids: CASSQWNTEAFF.

This chain links TRBV4-3 with TRBJ2-7; TRBD2 agrees at 11 bases. This CDR3 region has 15 residues. Germline V gives CDR1 LGHNA, CDR2 YSLEER. V gave up 5 bases and J gave up 6 bases; unmatched junction bases: 9. The CDR3 DNA is TGCGCCAGCAGCTCTGTTAGCGGGGGGGCCGCCGAGCAGTACTTC. This gives the protein CASSSVSGGAAEQYF.